This is a list of T cell receptor beta chains from one sample in a study of technical replicates of blood from a handful of donors. Produced via immunoSEQ multiplex PCR; TCRdb's table is partial and in-frame only. Among roughly 52,000 clones, roughly 95% were seen once, and the ten largest hold about 3%. Sequences were obtained from PBMCs. The receptors derive from a human donor in good health. Some clones in this sample may be carry-over from other donors' samples. Both conserved end residues are part of each CDR3. D genes are given only for firm matches. Clone size is given for some rows only: seen once, a few or many times, or a class if the clone is expanded.

TRBD2,TRBV5-6,NA,TRBJ2-5,CASRLAGGRAQETQYF,TGTGCCAGCAGACTAGCGGGGGGGCGGGCCCAAGAGACCCAGTACTTC
NA,TRBV27,NA,TRBJ2-7,CASSLLGYAGNEQYF,TGTGCCAGCAGTTTATTGGGATACGCAGGGAACGAGCAGTACTTC
NA,TRBV2,once,TRBJ2-3,CASSREARAGNTQYF,TGTGCCAGCAGTAGGGAGGCGAGGGCCGGGAATACGCAGTATTTT
NA,TRBV4-2,NA,TRBJ2-2,CASSQDQWASENTGELFF,TGTGCCAGCAGCCAAGATCAGTGGGCTAGCGAGAACACCGGGGAGCTGTTTTTT
NA,TRBV6-1,NA,TRBJ1-3,CASSGDWGRSGNTIYF,TGTGCCAGCAGTGGAGACTGGGGGCGCTCTGGAAACACCATATATTTT
NA,TRBV5-6,NA,TRBJ2-7,CASSQTGSYEQYF,TGTGCCAGCAGCCAGACAGGATCCTACGAGCAGTACTTC
TRBD1,TRBV5-4,NA,TRBJ2-2,CASSWDRLANTGELFF,TGTGCCAGCAGCTGGGACAGACTGGCGAACACCGGGGAGCTGTTTTTT
TRBD1,TRBV5-1,NA,TRBJ1-2,CASSPTGEWSVGGYTF,TGCGCCAGCAGCCCGACAGGGGAGTGGTCCGTGGGAGGCTACACCTTC
TRBD2,TRBV4-1,NA,TRBJ2-7,CASSHAGESYEQYF,TGCGCCAGCAGCCACGCGGGGGAATCCTACGAGCAGTACTTC
NA,TRBV11-2,few,TRBJ1-1,CASSTLQGTPEAFF,TGTGCCAGCTCCACTCTCCAGGGGACCCCTGAAGCTTTCTTT
TRBD1,TRBV7-9,NA,TRBJ2-7,CASSLGGTGFSYEQYF,TGTGCCAGCAGCTTAGGAGGGACAGGGTTCTCCTACGAGCAGTACTTC
NA,TRBV2,NA,TRBJ2-1,CASRGGPSSYNEQFF,TGTGCCAGCAGGGGGGGACCGAGCTCCTACAATGAGCAGTTCTTC
NA,TRBV5-1,once,TRBJ2-2,CASSSQQMNTGELFF,TGCGCCAGCAGCTCACAACAAATGAACACCGGGGAGCTGTTTTTT
NA,TRBV7-2,NA,TRBJ2-3,CASSLAQGGTQYF,TGTGCCAGCAGCTTAGCGCAAGGGGGTACGCAGTATTTT
TRBD2,TRBV18,NA,TRBJ2-7,CASSPGEGSYEQYF,TGTGCCAGCTCACCAGGGGAGGGCTCCTACGAGCAGTACTTC
TRBD1,TRBV4-1,NA,TRBJ1-1,CASSQPRQGNTEAFF,TGCGCCAGCAGCCAACCCCGACAGGGGAACACTGAAGCTTTCTTT
NA,TRBV6-1,NA,TRBJ1-2,CASSESAGWNYGYTF,TGTGCCAGCAGTGAATCGGCAGGGTGGAACTATGGCTACACCTTC
NA,TRBV7-2,NA,TRBJ2-2,CASSLNSFTAGELFF,TGTGCCAGCAGTCTAAACAGTTTCACGGCCGGGGAGCTGTTTTTT
NA,TRBV5-1,NA,TRBJ2-5,CASSLYWGEYETQYF,TGCGCCAGCAGCTTGTACTGGGGGGAATACGAGACCCAGTACTTC
TRBD2,TRBV6-1,NA,TRBJ2-3,CASSEVRTSGAPDTQYF,TGTGCCAGCAGTGAAGTCAGGACTAGTGGGGCCCCAGATACGCAGTATTTT
NA,TRBV7-2,NA,TRBJ2-7,CASSFFLSYEQYF,TGTGCCAGCAGCTTTTTTTTATCCTACGAGCAGTACTTC
NA,TRBV13,few,TRBJ2-7,CASSLEGGTAYEQYF,TGTGCCAGCAGCTTAGAGGGCGGGACGGCCTACGAGCAGTACTTC
TRBD1,TRBV7-2,once,TRBJ1-6,CASSRTGSRDSPLHF,TGTGCCAGCAGTCGGACAGGGTCAAGGGATTCACCCCTCCACTTT
NA,TRBV5-1,NA,TRBJ1-1,CASSSDGVNTEAFF,TGCGCCAGCAGCTCCGACGGGGTGAACACTGAAGCTTTCTTT
TRBD1,TRBV18,NA,TRBJ1-1,CASSEGGGSTAFF,TGTGCCAGCTCGGAAGGGGGCGGCTCTACGGCTTTCTTT
TRBD2,TRBV4-2,few,TRBJ2-7,CASSQAGDLGGEQYF,TGTGCCAGCAGCCAGGCCGGGGACCTCGGGGGGGAGCAGTACTTC
TRBD1,TRBV7-8,NA,TRBJ1-6,CASTLRDRGRGSPLHF,TGTGCCAGCACCCTGAGGGACAGGGGGCGCGGATCACCCCTCCACTTT
TRBD1,TRBV9,NA,TRBJ2-1,CASSVDTGGFYNEQFF,TGTGCCAGCAGCGTAGATACAGGGGGCTTTTACAATGAGCAGTTCTTC